What follows are 19 T cell receptor beta chains derived from one specimen sequenced in a study of neurological immune-mediated disorders (dated by TCRdb to between 2018 and 2021). Libraries were prepared through 5' RACE. Sequenced using an Illumina HiSeq 2500. The raw public data were reprocessed by TCRdb itself: fastp quality trimming at Q25, MiXCR clonotype calling, in-frame beta chains only. Under each unique CDR3 protein, matching rows form one entry showing the most common genes and DNA. This sample is represented by about 90,000 distinct CDR3 sequences; 13% of them were singletons. Approximately 4.5% of the sample is in the top ten clones. This specimen's time point label, interpreted: longitudinal time-point 2. The sequencing input was PBMCs. The receptors come from a female donor with HTLV-1-associated myelopathy (HAM/TSP).

This clonotype was counted ten times or more. The gene calls are TRBV20-1 and TRBJ2-7; weak D call: TRBD2 (7 bases). V gave up 1 base and J gave up 6 bases, with 13 bases separating them. Looked up from germline, CDR1 is DFQATT and CDR2 is SNEGSKA (reference sequence). The CDR3 length is 13 residues. The CDR3 region has the DNA TGCAGTGCTAGAGTTGCAGGGGAGGGCGAGCAGTACTTC. Translated: CSARVAGEGEQYF.

This clonotype was observed many times. This rearrangement joins TRBV20-1 to TRBJ2-3; TRBD2 aligns across 10 bases. Losses at the gene ends were 4 bases for V and 2 bases for J; bases not matched to a gene: 3. Germline CDR1 and CDR2: DFQATT and SNEGSKA (reference sequence). This CDR3 comprises 14 residues. In DNA, the CDR3 is TGCAGTGCTACCGGACTAGCGGTCACAGATACGCAGTATTTT. Translated: CSATGLAVTDTQYF.

The table lists this clonotype with many counts. This chain links TRBV9 with TRBJ2-7, with 8 bases matching TRBD1. Trimming removed 0 bases from V and 3 bases from J; junction bases left unmatched: 8. From germline, CDR1 is SGDLS and CDR2 YYNGEE. The CDR3 covers 16 residues. The CDR3 spells CASSVDAGQVLYEQYF. CDR3 bases: TGTGCCAGCAGCGTAGATGCGGGACAGGTCCTCTACGAGCAGTACTTC. Complete variable domain (other parts from reference TRBV9 and TRBJ2-7): DSGVTQTPKHLITATGQRVTLRCSPRSGDLSVYWYQQSLDQGLQFLIQYYNGEERAKGNILERFSAQQFPDLHSELNLSSLELGDSALYFCASSVDAGQVLYEQYFGPGTRLTVT.

This clonotype has at least ten counts. This chain uses TRBV20-1 with TRBJ2-1; tentative D call: TRBD2 (5 bases). CDR3 length: 15 amino acids. CDR1 is DFQATT and CDR2 is SNEGSKA in the germline V gene (reference sequence). Trimming shortened V by 1 base and J by 5 bases, and 15 bases separated the two germline ends. The CDR3 DNA reads TGCAGTGCTAGAGCCCGGACTCTCCGGCACAATGAGCAGTTCTTC. Translation: CSARARTLRHNEQFF.

This clonotype was picked up many times. The chain is built from TRBV28 and TRBJ2-1; no clear D. This CDR3 spans 15 amino acids. V gave up 2 bases and J gave up 0 bases, with 8 bases separating them. CDR1 and CDR2 from the germline V gene are MDHEN and SYDVKM. CDR3 in DNA: TGTGCCAGCAGTTTAGTTCAGACCTCCTACAATGAGCAGTTCTTC. This encodes CASSLVQTSYNEQFF.

The chain employs TRBV12-5 and TRBJ2-1; 7 bases agree with TRBD2. The ends lost 7 bases at V and 5 bases at J; junction bases unmatched: 11. Germline-derived CDR1 and CDR2 are LGHNT and FRNRAP. The CDR3 sequence is 15 residues long. This CDR3 reads CASVIWGGGHNEQFF. Here the CDR3 DNA reads TGTGCTAGTGTTATCTGGGGGGGGGGACACAATGAGCAGTTCTTC.

This chain connects TRBV7-9 to TRBJ2-1; TRBD2 matches at 10 bases. The CDR3 is 17 amino acids. The ends lost 3 bases at V and 8 bases at J; junction bases unmatched: 13. Germline V gene lookup returns CDR1 SEHNR and CDR2 FQNEAQ (reference sequence). This CDR3 reads CASSFRLGAGGQDEQFF. CDR3 bases: TGTGCCAGCAGCTTTCGTCTCGGAGCGGGGGGGCAGGATGAGCAGTTCTTC.

Comments on this clonotype: One end of the junction is discordant with germline, which a read error may explain. The rearrangement links TRBV25-1 to TRBJ2-3; D is uncertain. The CDR3 is 14 residues long. CDR1 and CDR2 from the germline V gene are MGHDK and SYGVNS. The CDR3 DNA reads TGTACCAGAAGTGGAACAGCCGAGGCAGATACGCAGTATTTT. Translated: CTRSGTAEADTQYF. Looking up the rest from reference TRBV25-1 and TRBJ2-3 gives the full variable domain: EADIYQTPRYLVIGTGKKITLECSQTMGHDKMYWYQQDPGMELHLIHYSYGVNSTEKGDLSSESTVSRIRTEHFPLTLESARPSHTSQYLCTRSGTAEADTQYFGPGTRLTVL.

This clonotype was recorded at least ten times. The chain is built from TRBV20-1 and TRBJ2-5; 10 bases fit TRBD1. The CDR3 extends over 14 amino acids. Germline values: CDR1 DFQATT, CDR2 SNEGSKA (reference sequence). J lost 5 bases, V lost 3 bases, and 6 bases had no gene match. The CDR3 reads CSASLGQGWETQYF. The CDR3 nucleotides read TGCAGTGCTAGTTTGGGACAGGGGTGGGAGACCCAGTACTTC.

V usage is TRBV28 and J usage is TRBJ2-1; unclear D gene. Per germline, CDR1 MDHEN and CDR2 SYDVKM. The V gene lost 3 bases and the J gene lost 9 bases, with 6 bases spanning the gap. This CDR3 comprises 11 residues. The CDR3 nucleotides read TGTGCCAGCAGTTTTTGGGGTGAGCAGTTCTTC. Protein: CASSFWGEQFF.

This clonotype was seen many times. This rearrangement joins TRBV6-1 to TRBJ2-2; 12 nucleotides line up with TRBD1. Trimming took 7 bases from V and 6 from J; bases not matched to a gene: 3. This CDR3 spans 14 amino acids. In germline, CDR1 is MNHNS, CDR2 SASEGT. This CDR3 reads CASKGQGAPGELFF. CDR3 DNA: TGTGCCAGCAAGGGACAGGGGGCTCCCGGGGAGCTGTTTTTT.

The CDR3 DNA is TGCAGTGCCGGACAGGGGATCAACACTGAAGCTTTCTTT. Its translation: CSAGQGINTEAFF. The chain carries TRBV20-1 and TRBJ1-1; 9 nucleotides match TRBD1. Germline V gene lookup returns CDR1 DFQATT and CDR2 SNEGSKA (reference sequence). The CDR3 runs to 13 residues. Losses at the gene ends were 6 bases for V and 2 bases for J; bases not matched to a gene: 4.

This clonotype has ten or more counts. The J gene is TRBJ1-4, the V gene TRBV14; D is unresolved. Germline V gives CDR1 SGHDN, CDR2 FVKESK. The CDR3 has 15 amino acids. The V and J ends lost 2 bases and 1 base respectively, with 8 bases between them. The DNA of the CDR3 is TGTGCCAGCAGCCAAATAGCGGGAACTAATGAAAAACTGTTTTTT. This gives the protein CASSQIAGTNEKLFF.

This clonotype occurred many times. The chain carries TRBV29-1 and TRBJ1-5; D is perhaps TRBD1 (6 bases). Germline V gene sequence: CDR1 SQVTM, CDR2 ANQGSEA. There are 13 residues in the CDR3. Trimming stripped 7 bases from V and 0 bases from J, with 10 bases between. The CDR3 protein is CSATGNSNQPQHF. The CDR3 DNA follows: TGCAGCGCGACAGGAAATAGCAATCAGCCCCAGCATTTT.

This clonotype came up many times. This sequence joins TRBV7-2 and TRBJ2-1; 8 bases agree with TRBD2. Trimming at V came to 2 bases and at J to 2 bases, leaving 2 bases not matched to a gene. The CDR3 totals 15 residues. Germline V lookup: CDR1 SGHTA, CDR2 FQGNSA. This CDR3 is CASSLWRGAYNEQFF. CDR3 DNA: TGTGCCAGCAGCTTATGGCGGGGGGCCTACAATGAGCAGTTCTTC.

Many counts were recorded for this clonotype. It is unclear where the CDR3 begins or ends on the DNA, so no DNA is shown, and the CDR3 is as TCRdb lists it. The V call is TRBV28, the J call TRBJ2-3; the DNA was not used to check the table's D call, TRBD1. The CDR3 is 18 amino acids in total, end residues counted. Germline V gene lookup returns CDR1 MDHEN and CDR2 SYDVKM. The CDR3 region is CASSSSWGSALGTDTQYF.

This clonotype was seen only a few times. V gene TRBV5-1 combines with J gene TRBJ1-5; TRBD1 matches 7 bases. CDR1 is SGHRS, CDR2 YFSETQ, per germline. V lost 3 bases and J lost 6; bases outside the gene matches: 6. The CDR3 is 14 residues long. The CDR3 is CASSSTTGSQPQHF. The DNA for the CDR3 is TGCGCCAGCAGCTCAACGACAGGGTCTCAGCCCCAGCATTTT.

The rearrangement links TRBV19 to TRBJ2-1; D may be TRBD1 (5 bases). There are 15 residues in the CDR3. Trimming took off 3 bases at V and 4 bases at J, with 13 bases between the two ends. Germline V gene lookup returns CDR1 LNHDA and CDR2 SQIVND (reference sequence). The CDR3 bases are TGTGCCAGTAGTATGAGTAGTGACAGTTACAATGAGCAGTTCTTC. It translates to CASSMSSDSYNEQFF.

This clonotype was observed many times. This chain links TRBV28 with TRBJ2-1; TRBD1 matches at 8 bases. With V trimmed by 10 bases and J by 0 bases, 5 bases remained unmatched. CDR3 size: 14 residues. Germline loops: CDR1 MDHEN, CDR2 SYDVKM. The CDR3 nucleotides are TGTGCCACTCAGGGGGCGAGCTCCTACAATGAGCAGTTCTTC. Protein sequence: CATQGASSYNEQFF.